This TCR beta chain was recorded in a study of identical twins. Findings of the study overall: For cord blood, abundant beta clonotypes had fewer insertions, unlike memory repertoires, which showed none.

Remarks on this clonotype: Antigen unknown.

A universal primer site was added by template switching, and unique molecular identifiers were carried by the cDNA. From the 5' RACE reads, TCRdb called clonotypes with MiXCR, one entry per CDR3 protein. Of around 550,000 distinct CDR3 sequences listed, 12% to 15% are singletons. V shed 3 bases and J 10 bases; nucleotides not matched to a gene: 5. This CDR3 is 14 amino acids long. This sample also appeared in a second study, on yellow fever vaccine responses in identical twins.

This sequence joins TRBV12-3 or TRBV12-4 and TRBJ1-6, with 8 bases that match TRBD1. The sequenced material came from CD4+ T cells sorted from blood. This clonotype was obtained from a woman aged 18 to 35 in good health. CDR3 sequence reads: CASSLDRVGSPLHF. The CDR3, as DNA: TGTGCCAGCAGTTTGGACAGGGTAGGCTCACCCCTCCACTTT.